This TCR beta chain appears in the sequencing data of a study of blood T cell repertoires in COVID-19 (dated by TCRdb to about 2020). About the investigation overall: Collaborator samples came from the United States, Italy and Spain and covered acute and convalescent phases of COVID-19. HLA class I and class II types, where available, came from metadata supplied by the sample provider rather than from assay-based typing. The samples were drawn from the first 160 participants of the ongoing ImmuneRACE study and from some 1,300 subjects provided by 6 global collaborators. Sample metadata almost always included a de-identified subject ID, COVID-19 status, age in years and sex. A freely available public database, intended as a resource for researchers studying the immune response to SARS-CoV-2, is where the repertoires were released. The prospective study material was composed of cDNA or gDNA derived from T cells, B-cell-depleted T cells, or PBMCs. Deeply sampled blood TCRbeta repertoires from subjects exposed to, actively infected with, or recovered from COVID-19 were included in the dataset. The study at large found these results: Clinical and demographic metadata were provided uncurated, with the amount varying by source and participant.

Notes on this clone: Its target antigen remains unknown. Base quality data are lacking; no much larger clone is found one base away.

Counted from cysteine to phenylalanine, this CDR3 has 12 amino acids. Of all the DNA, just the CDR3 is kept, 36 bases in frame from base 1. CDR1 and CDR2 (SGHRS, YFSETQ) derive from the germline V gene. Clipping removes 0 bases from V and 7 bases from J, with 0 as the unmatched junction base count. TCRbeta CDR3 regions were amplified from genomic DNA by means of the immunoSEQ Assay, a bias-controlled multiplex PCR. The authors processed their data as follows. The number of nucleated cells in each sample was estimated by amplification of reference gene primers within the assay. To quantify the absolute abundance of each unique TCRbeta CDR3 rearrangement, sequence reads were collapsed and filtered. For each sample, productive Simpson clonality was calculated as the square root of Simpson's diversity index across productive rearrangements. TCRdb retrieved this table from immuneACCESS and kept in-frame rearrangements only. Not all clones are present; in checked studies, unresolved V genes account for under half, and no reason is known for the remainder. The DNA gave D and trimming, while V, J and clone size come from that table. For this sample the table gives 250,000 to 350,000 clones, of which 90% were detected only once. Less than 3% of the sample is held by the ten biggest clonotypes.

At one collaborating source in Seattle, patients were enrolled during active infection and were followed longitudinally through the course of disease. Each collaborating institution followed its own protocols to collect whole blood in K2EDTA tubes. For TCRbeta analysis, collaborators shipped samples as frozen whole blood, isolated PBMCs, or DNA extracted from either of those sample types. This chain is built from TRBV5-1 and TRBJ1-1, and TRBD1 matches 7 of the central bases. The specimen was peripheral blood. The clonotype comes from a woman between 25 and 40 years old with COVID-19, enrolled during active disease. The DNA sequence follows: TGCGCCAGCAGCTTGGGACAGGGTGAAGCTTTCTTT. Its translation is CASSLGQGEAFF.